Each of the 11 T cell receptor beta chains below was sequenced from the same sample in a study of blood T cell repertoires in COVID-19. The assay was immunoSEQ multiplex PCR, and TCRdb's table has in-frame clones only and misses some. Among roughly 80,000 clones listed, over 70% were seen once. Sequencing input: peripheral blood. The receptors stem from an elderly man with acute or convalescent COVID-19.

The genes are TRBV5-4 and TRBJ1-4, with TRBD1 matching 8 bases. The V gene's germline CDR1 is SGHNT and CDR2 YYREEE (reference sequence). V trimming: 3 bases; J trimming: 7 bases; junction bases outside the gene matches: 5. The CDR3 totals 14 residues. Here the CDR3 reads CASSYTGGGEKLFF. The DNA for the CDR3 is TGTGCCAGCAGCTACACAGGGGGAGGTGAAAAACTGTTTTTT.

Here the CDR3 DNA reads TGTGCCAGCTCACCAAGGGATCCAGGGCTGAACACTGAAGCTTTCTTT. Translation gives CASSPRDPGLNTEAFF. The V call is TRBV18, the J call TRBJ1-1, with D possibly matching TRBD1 (5 bases). Germline CDR1 reads KGHSH; CDR2 reads LQKENI. CDR3 length equals 16 residues. Trimming stripped 2 bases from V and 0 bases from J, with 13 bases between.

The chain recombines TRBV3-1 (or the pseudogene TRBV3-2) with TRBJ2-3; TRBD1 matches 10 bases. Unmatched junction bases numbered 14, after V lost 4 bases and J lost 4 bases. CDR3 length: 18 residues. Germline V gives CDR1 LGHDT, CDR2 YNNKEL (reference sequence). CDR3 DNA sequence: TGTGCCAGCAGCCGAATCCCGGGACAGGGGAGGTTGGCAGATACGCAGTATTTT. It yields the protein CASSRIPGQGRLADTQYF.

V gene TRBV6-5 combines with J gene TRBJ2-7, with D possibly matching TRBD2 (5 bases). The V end lost 2 bases, the J end lost 4 bases, and 18 bases lay between the germline ends. The CDR3 length is 16 residues. The germline V gene encodes CDR1 MNHEY and CDR2 SVGAGI. The CDR3, as DNA: TGTGCCAGCAGTTACGAGTTAGCTGGTTCGGGGTACGAGCAGTACTTC. Translating gives CASSYELAGSGYEQYF.

V gene TRBV4-1 combines with J gene TRBJ2-7, with 8 bases matching TRBD1. Trimming removed 1 base from V and 6 bases from J; junction bases left unmatched: 8. Germline values: CDR1 MGHRA, CDR2 YSYEKL. The CDR3 consists of 15 residues. CDR3 bases: TGCGCCAGCAGCCAAGCCTCGGACAGGGTATCCGAGCAGTACTTC. Encoded protein: CASSQASDRVSEQYF.

There are a few counts of this clone. V gene TRBV5-8 combines with J gene TRBJ1-5; 9 positions match TRBD1. V was clipped by 0 bases and J by 3 bases; unmatched bases: 16. CDR1 and CDR2 (germline): SGHTS, YDEGEE. The CDR3 runs 20 residues. CDR3 protein: CASSLGRDRAPLTSNQPQHF. CDR3 sequence (DNA): TGTGCCAGCAGCTTGGGCCGGGACAGGGCCCCTTTGACGTCCAATCAGCCCCAGCATTTT.

The J gene is TRBJ2-2, the V gene TRBV11-3, with 13 positions matching TRBD2. The CDR3 contains 15 residues. With 5 bases clipped from V and 6 bases from J, the junction kept 3 bases outside the gene matches. CDR1 is SGHNT, CDR2 YENEEA, per germline. As DNA, the CDR3 is TGTGCCAGCAGCGGAACTAGCGGGGGGGCCGGGGAGCTGTTTTTT. Its protein is CASSGTSGGAGELFF.

The chain is built from TRBV24-1 and TRBJ2-3; D is perhaps TRBD1 (5 bases). Germline V gene data show CDR1 as KGHDR and CDR2 as SFDVKD. Trimming took 2 bases from V and 6 from J, leaving 11 bases between them. The CDR3 spans 14 residues. Written as DNA, the CDR3 is TGTGCCACCAGTGATTCTGGGGCCTTGGATACGCAGTATTTT. Its protein is CATSDSGALDTQYF.

This clone has more than one count but fewer than ten. The chain recombines TRBV27 with TRBJ1-5, with 7 bases matching TRBD1. The CDR3 length is 16 residues. Losses at the gene ends were 7 bases for V and 5 bases for J; bases not matched to a gene: 14. Germline assignment: CDR1 MNHEY and CDR2 SMNVEV (reference sequence). CDR3 sequence: CASTLRDSIPDQPQHF. CDR3 in DNA: TGTGCCAGCACCCTCCGGGACAGTATTCCCGATCAGCCCCAGCATTTT.

This chain connects TRBV5-4 to TRBJ2-1, with D perhaps TRBD1 (5 bases). The CDR3 extends over 14 amino acids. The germline V and J ends were trimmed by 2 bases and 8 bases, with 14 bases remaining between them. CDR1 and CDR2 (germline): SGHNT, YYREEE (reference sequence). This CDR3 reads CASSFQQQAYEQFF. The CDR3 coding sequence is TGTGCCAGCAGCTTTCAACAACAGGCATATGAGCAGTTCTTC.

V is TRBV29-1 and J is TRBJ2-3; D remains unclear. The CDR3 totals 13 residues. CDR1 and CDR2 from the germline V gene are SQVTM and ANQGSEA. V gave up 3 bases and J gave up 0 bases, with 7 bases separating them. The CDR3 DNA is TGCAGCGTTGACGGTACTAGCACAGATACGCAGTATTTT. Translating gives CSVDGTSTDTQYF.